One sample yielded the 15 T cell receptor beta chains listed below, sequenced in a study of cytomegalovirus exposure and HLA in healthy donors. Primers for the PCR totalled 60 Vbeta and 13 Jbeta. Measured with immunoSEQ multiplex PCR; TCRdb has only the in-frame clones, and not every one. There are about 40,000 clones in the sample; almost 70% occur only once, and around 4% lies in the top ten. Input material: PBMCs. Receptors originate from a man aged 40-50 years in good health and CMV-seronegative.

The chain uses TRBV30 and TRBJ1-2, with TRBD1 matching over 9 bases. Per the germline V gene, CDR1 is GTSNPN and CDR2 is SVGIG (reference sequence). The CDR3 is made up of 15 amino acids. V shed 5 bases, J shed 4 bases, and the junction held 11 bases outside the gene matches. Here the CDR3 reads CAWVGQGPMSYGYTF. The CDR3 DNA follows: TGTGCCTGGGTAGGACAGGGGCCGATGAGCTATGGCTACACCTTC.

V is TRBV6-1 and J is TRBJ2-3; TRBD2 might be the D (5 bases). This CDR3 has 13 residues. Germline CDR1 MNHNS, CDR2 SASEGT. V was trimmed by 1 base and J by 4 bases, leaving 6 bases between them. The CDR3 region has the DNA TGTGCCAGCAGTGAAGTGGGAGCAGATACGCAGTATTTT. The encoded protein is CASSEVGADTQYF.

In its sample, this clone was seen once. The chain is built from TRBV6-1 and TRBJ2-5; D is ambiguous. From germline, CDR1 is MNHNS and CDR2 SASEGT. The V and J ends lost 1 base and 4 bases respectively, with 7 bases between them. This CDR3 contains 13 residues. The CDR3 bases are TGTGCCAGCAGTGAAGGTCCATTAGAGACCCAGTACTTC. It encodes CASSEGPLETQYF.

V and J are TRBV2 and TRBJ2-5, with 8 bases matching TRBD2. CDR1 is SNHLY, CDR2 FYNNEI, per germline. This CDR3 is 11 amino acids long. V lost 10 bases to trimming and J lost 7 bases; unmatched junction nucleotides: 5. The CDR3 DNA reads TGTGCCACTAGTCTAGCGGGGACCCAGTACTTC. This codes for CATSLAGTQYF.

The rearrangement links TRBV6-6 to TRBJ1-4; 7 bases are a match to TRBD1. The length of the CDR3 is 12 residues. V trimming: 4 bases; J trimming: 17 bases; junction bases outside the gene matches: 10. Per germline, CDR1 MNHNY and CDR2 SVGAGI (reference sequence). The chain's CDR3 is CASSSGQERSFF. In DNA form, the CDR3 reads TGTGCCAGCAGTTCCGGACAGGAAAGGTCATTTTTT.

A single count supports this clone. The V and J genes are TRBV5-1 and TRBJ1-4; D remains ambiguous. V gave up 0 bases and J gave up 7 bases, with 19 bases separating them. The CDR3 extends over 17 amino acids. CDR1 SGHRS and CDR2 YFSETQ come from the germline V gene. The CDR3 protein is CASSLAFSLNFGEKLFF. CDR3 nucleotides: TGCGCCAGCAGCTTGGCCTTTAGTCTCAACTTCGGTGAAAAACTGTTTTTT. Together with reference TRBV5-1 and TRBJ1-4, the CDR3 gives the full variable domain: KAGVTQTPRYLIKTRGQQVTLSCSPISGHRSVSWYQQTPGQGLQFLFEYFSETQRNKGNFPGRFSGRQFSNSRSEMNVSTLELGDSALYLCASSLAFSLNFGEKLFFGSGTQLSVL.

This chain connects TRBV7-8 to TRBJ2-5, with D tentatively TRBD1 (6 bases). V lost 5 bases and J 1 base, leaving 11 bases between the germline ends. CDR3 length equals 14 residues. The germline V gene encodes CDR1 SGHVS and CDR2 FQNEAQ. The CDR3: CASSLGDIQETQYF. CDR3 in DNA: TGTGCCAGCAGCCTTGGGGACATCCAAGAGACCCAGTACTTC.

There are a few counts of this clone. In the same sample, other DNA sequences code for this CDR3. CDR3 DNA: TGCGCCAGCAGCCAAGAGGCAGGGAACAATGAGCAGTTCTTC. This codes for CASSQEAGNNEQFF. This chain connects TRBV4-1 to TRBJ2-1, with D tentatively TRBD1 (5 bases). The germline V gene encodes CDR1 MGHRA and CDR2 YSYEKL. CDR3 length: 14 amino acids. V lost 0 bases and J lost 5, with 8 bases in between.

Here the CDR3 reads CASSLKPTASYGYTF. The CDR3 DNA is TGTGCCAGCAGTTTAAAGCCGACTGCAAGTTACGGCTACACCTTC. The chain couples TRBV28 to TRBJ1-2; D is ambiguous. There are 15 residues in the CDR3. Trimming took 2 bases from V and 8 from J, leaving 18 bases between them. CDR1 and CDR2 from the germline V gene are MDHEN and SYDVKM.

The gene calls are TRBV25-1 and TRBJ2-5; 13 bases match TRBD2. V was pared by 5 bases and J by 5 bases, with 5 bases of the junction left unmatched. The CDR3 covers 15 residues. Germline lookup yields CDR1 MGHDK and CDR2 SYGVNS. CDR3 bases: TGTGCCAGCAGTAAACTAGCGGGGGGGAAGGAGACCCAGTACTTC. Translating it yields CASSKLAGGKETQYF.

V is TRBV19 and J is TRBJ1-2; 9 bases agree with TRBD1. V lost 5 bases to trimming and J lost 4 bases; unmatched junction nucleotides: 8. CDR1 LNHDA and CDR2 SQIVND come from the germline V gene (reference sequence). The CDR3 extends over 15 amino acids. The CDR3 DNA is TGTGCCAGTAGTCCCAACAGGGGGCAAGTCTATGGCTACACCTTC. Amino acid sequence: CASSPNRGQVYGYTF.

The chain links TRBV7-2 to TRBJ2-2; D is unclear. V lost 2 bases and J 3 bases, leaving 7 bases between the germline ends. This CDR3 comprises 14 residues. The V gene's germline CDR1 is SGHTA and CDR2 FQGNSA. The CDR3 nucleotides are TGTGCCAGCAGCTTACTCTCGGACACCGGGGAGCTGTTTTTT. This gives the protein CASSLLSDTGELFF.

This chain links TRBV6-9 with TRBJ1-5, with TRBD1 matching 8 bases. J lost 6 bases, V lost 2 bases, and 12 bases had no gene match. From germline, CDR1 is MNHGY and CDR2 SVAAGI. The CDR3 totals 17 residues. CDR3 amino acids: CASSYRGQGKIGQPQHF. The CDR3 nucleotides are TGTGCCAGCAGTTATCGAGGACAGGGTAAAATCGGTCAGCCCCAGCATTTT.

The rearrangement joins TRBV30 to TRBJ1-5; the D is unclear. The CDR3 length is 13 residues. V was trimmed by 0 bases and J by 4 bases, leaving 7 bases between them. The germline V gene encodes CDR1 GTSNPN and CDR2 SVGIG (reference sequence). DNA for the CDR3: TGTGCCTGGAGTGTACAGATAAATCAGCCCCAGCATTTT. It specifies CAWSVQINQPQHF.

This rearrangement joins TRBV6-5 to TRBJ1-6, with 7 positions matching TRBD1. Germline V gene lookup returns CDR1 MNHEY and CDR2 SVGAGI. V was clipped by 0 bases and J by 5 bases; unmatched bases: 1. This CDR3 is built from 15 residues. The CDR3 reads CASSYSTGNNSPLHF. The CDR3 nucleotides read TGTGCCAGCAGTTACTCGACAGGGAATAATTCACCCCTCCACTTT.